These 2 T cell receptor beta chains originate from one sample sequenced in a study of cytomegalovirus exposure and HLA in healthy donors listed by TCRdb under 2017. Libraries came from the immunoSEQ multiplex PCR assay. The multiplex PCR relied on a mix of 60 forward primers for TCR Vbeta segments and 13 reverse primers for TCR Jbeta segments. Sourced from immuneACCESS, this table was stored by TCRdb with only in-frame sequences that have V and J called. A share of the clones is absent; for the studies checked, an unresolved V gene accounts for under half, and the remainder has no known explanation. The sample table shows under 200,000 clones, and 65% to 90% are seen once. Of the sample, around 1.8% is held by the ten largest clones. Sequencing used PBMCs. These receptors all stem from a woman between 18 and 29 years old in good health and CMV-seronegative.

This chain links TRBV21-1 with TRBJ1-4. TRBV21-1 is reported as a pseudogene. The CDR3 contains 16 residues. CDR3 bases: TGTGCCAGCAGCAAGAGGGGGGGCGGTCCGAATGAAAAACTGTTTTTT. This translates into CASSKRGGGPNEKLFF.

V gene TRBV5-5 combines with J gene TRBJ1-2; D gene ambiguous. V was cut by 6 bases and J by 3 bases, with 12 bases left in between. Germline V gene sequence: CDR1 SGHKS, CDR2 YYEKEE (reference sequence). This CDR3 is 13 amino acids long. The CDR3 here is CASTEGGYYGYTF. The DNA of the CDR3 is TGTGCCAGCACCGAGGGCGGCTACTATGGCTACACCTTC.